The subject of this entry is one T cell receptor (beta chain). Germline V gene lookup returns CDR1 MGHRA and CDR2 YSYEKL. The CDR3 has 17 residues. The junction had 6 bases not matched to a gene; V was cut back by 3 bases and J by 1 base. The entry originates in a study of blood T cell repertoires in COVID-19. Turning to the study itself: Samples taken during acute and convalescent COVID-19 were collected in the United States, Italy and Spain. Nucleic acid was either cDNA or gDNA, and it came from T cells, B-cell-depleted T cells, or PBMCs.

Per the original methods: By means of reference gene primer amplification, nucleated cell counts were estimated. Assay used: immunoSEQ multiplex PCR; TCRdb lists only in-frame clones, some missing. That table is the source of V, J and clone size, and D and trimming were worked out from the DNA. The sample records over 100,000 clones, 80% to 90% being singletons. The gene calls are TRBV4-1 and TRBJ2-1; TRBD2 agrees at 10 bases. The sample was peripheral blood. The TCR comes from a woman of 80 years or more with active or convalescent COVID-19. CDR3 loop: CASSQDSGLASYNEQFF. The CDR3 region has the DNA TGCGCCAGCAGCCAGGATTCGGGACTAGCGTCCTACAATGAGCAGTTCTTC.